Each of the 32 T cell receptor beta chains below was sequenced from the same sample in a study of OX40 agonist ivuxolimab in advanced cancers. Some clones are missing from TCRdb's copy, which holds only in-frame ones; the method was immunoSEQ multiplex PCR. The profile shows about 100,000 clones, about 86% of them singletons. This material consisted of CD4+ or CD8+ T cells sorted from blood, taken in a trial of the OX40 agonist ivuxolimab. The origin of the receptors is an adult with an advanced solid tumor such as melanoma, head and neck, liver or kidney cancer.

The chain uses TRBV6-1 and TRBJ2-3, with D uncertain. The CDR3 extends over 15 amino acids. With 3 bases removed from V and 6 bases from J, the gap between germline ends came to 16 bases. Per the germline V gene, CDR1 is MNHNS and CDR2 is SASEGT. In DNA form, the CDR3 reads TGTGCCAGCAGTGAGTCCCTGCCCGTGGCGGATACGCAGTATTTT. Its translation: CASSESLPVADTQYF.

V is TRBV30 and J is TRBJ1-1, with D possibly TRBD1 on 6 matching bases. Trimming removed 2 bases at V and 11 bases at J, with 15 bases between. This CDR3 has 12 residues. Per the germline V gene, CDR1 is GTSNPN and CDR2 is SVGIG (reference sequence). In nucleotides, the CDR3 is TGTGCCTGGAGTACCCAGGGGCTTTCGGCTTTCTTT. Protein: CAWSTQGLSAFF.

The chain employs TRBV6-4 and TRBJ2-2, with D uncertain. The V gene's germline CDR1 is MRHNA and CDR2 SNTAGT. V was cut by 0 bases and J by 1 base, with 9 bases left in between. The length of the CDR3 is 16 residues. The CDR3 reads CASSDSWTLNTGELFF. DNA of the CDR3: TGTGCCAGCAGTGACTCTTGGACCTTGAACACCGGGGAGCTGTTTTTT.

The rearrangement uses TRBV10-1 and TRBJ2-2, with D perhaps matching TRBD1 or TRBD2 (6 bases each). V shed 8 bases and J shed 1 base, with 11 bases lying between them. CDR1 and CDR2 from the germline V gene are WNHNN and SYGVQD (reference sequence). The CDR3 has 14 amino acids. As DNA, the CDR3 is TGCGCCAGCTTCCGGGGGCAGAACACCGGGGAGCTGTTTTTT. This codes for CASFRGQNTGELFF.

The CDR3 sequence is CASSPRWRGSYEQYF. Written as DNA, the CDR3 is TGTGCCAGCAGCCCCAGGTGGAGAGGCTCCTACGAGCAGTACTTC. V is TRBV21-1 and J is TRBJ2-7. TRBV21-1 is tagged as a pseudogene. CDR3 size: 15 residues.

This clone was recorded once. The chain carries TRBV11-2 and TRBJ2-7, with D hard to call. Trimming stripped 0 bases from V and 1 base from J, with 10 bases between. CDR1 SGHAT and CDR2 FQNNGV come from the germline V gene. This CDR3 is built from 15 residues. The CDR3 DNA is TGTGCCAGCAGCTTAGATCTAGGCGTGTCCTACGAGCAGTACTTC. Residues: CASSLDLGVSYEQYF.

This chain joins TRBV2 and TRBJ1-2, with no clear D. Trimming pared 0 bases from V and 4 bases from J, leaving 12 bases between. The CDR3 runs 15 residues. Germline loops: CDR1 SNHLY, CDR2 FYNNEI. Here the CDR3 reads CASSEARTGIYGYTF. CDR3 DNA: TGTGCCAGCAGTGAAGCGAGGACGGGAATCTATGGCTACACCTTC.

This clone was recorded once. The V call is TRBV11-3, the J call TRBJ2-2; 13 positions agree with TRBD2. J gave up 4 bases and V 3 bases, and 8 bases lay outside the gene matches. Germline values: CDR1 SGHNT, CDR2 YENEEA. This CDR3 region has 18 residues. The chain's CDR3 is CASSFRTSGRGGTGELFF. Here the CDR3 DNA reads TGTGCCAGCAGCTTCCGGACTAGCGGGAGAGGGGGCACCGGGGAGCTGTTTTTT.

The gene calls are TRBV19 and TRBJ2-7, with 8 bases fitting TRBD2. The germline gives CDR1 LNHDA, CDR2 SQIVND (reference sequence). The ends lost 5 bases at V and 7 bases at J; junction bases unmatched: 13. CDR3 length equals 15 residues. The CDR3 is CASSALAGNVGEQYF. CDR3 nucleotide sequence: TGTGCCAGTAGTGCTTTAGCGGGGAACGTCGGAGAGCAGTACTTC.

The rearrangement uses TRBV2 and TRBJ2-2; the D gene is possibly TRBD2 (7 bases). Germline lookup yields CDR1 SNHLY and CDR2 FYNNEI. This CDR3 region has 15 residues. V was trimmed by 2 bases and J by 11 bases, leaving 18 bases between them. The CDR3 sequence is CASSESGGGGPELFF. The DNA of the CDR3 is TGTGCCAGCAGTGAATCGGGGGGCGGGGGCCCCGAGCTGTTTTTT.

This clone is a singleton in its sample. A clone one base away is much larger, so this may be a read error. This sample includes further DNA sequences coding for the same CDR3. CDR3 sequence reads: CAIRDRLSYEQYF. For the CDR3, the DNA is TGTGCCATCAGGGACAGACTCTCCTATGAGCAGTACTTC. This chain uses TRBV10-3 with TRBJ2-7, with a weak D call TRBD1 (6 bases). Looked up from germline, CDR1 is ENHRY and CDR2 is SYGVKD. The CDR3 has 13 residues.

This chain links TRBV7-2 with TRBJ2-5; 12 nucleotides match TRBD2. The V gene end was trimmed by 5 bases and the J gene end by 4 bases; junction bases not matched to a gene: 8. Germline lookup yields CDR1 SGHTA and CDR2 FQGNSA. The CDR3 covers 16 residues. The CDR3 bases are TGTGCCAGCAGCAAGACACTAGCGGGGGGACCAGAGACCCAGTACTTC. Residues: CASSKTLAGGPETQYF.

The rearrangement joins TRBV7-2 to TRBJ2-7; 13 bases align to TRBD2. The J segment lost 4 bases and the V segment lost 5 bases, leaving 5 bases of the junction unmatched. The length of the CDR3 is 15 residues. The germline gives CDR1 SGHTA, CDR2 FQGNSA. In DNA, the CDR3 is TGTGCCAGCAGCCCAGGACTAGCGGGAGAGTACGAGCAGTACTTC. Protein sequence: CASSPGLAGEYEQYF.

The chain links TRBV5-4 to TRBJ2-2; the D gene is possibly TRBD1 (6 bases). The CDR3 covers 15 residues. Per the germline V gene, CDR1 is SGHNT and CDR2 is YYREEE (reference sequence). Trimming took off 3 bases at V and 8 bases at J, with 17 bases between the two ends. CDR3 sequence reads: CASSSQKTTGGELFF. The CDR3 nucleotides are TGTGCCAGCAGCTCCCAAAAGACCACAGGGGGGGAGCTGTTTTTT.

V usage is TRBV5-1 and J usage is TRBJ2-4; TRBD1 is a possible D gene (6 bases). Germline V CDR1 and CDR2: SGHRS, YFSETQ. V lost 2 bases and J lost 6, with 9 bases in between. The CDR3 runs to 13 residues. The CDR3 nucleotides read TGCGCCAGCAGCTTTCCACAGGGAAACATTCAGTACTTC. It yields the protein CASSFPQGNIQYF. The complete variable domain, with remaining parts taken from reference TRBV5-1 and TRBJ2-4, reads KAGVTQTPRYLIKTRGQQVTLSCSPISGHRSVSWYQQTPGQGLQFLFEYFSETQRNKGNFPGRFSGRQFSNSRSEMNVSTLELGDSALYLCASSFPQGNIQYFGAGTRLSVL.

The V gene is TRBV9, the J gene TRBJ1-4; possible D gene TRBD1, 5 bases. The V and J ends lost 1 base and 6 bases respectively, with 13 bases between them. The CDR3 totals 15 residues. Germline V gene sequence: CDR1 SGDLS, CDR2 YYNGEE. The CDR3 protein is CASSVSPTGDEKLFF. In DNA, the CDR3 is TGTGCCAGCAGCGTATCCCCGACGGGGGATGAAAAACTGTTTTTT.

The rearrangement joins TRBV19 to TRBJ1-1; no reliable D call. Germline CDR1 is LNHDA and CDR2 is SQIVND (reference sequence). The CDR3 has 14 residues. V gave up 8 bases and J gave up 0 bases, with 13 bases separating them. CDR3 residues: CASYGRRMNTEAFF. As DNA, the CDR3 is TGTGCCAGTTATGGAAGGAGGATGAACACTGAAGCTTTCTTT.

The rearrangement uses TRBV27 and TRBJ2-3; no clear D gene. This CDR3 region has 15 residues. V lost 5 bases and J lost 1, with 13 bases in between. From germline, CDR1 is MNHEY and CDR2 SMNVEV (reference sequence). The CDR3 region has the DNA TGTGCCAGCAGTATAGTCTTCCGGGGCACAGATACGCAGTATTTT. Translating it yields CASSIVFRGTDTQYF.

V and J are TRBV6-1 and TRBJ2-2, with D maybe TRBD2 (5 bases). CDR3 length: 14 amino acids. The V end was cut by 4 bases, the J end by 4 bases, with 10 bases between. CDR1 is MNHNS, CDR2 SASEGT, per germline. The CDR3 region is CASSVIRGTGELFF. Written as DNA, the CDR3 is TGTGCCAGCAGTGTTATTCGGGGCACCGGGGAGCTGTTTTTT.

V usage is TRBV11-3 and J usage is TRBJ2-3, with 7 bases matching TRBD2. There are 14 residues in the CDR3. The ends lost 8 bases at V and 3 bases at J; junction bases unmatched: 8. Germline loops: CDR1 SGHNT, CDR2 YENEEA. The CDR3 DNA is TGTGCCAGCGGACGCGGGAGCGGGACAGATACGCAGTATTTT. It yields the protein CASGRGSGTDTQYF.

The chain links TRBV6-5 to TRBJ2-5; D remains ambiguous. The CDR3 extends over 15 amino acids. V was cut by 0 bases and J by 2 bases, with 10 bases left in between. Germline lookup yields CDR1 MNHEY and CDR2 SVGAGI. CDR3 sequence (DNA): TGTGCCAGCAGTTACTCGGTAATGGGGCAAGAGACCCAGTACTTC. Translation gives CASSYSVMGQETQYF.

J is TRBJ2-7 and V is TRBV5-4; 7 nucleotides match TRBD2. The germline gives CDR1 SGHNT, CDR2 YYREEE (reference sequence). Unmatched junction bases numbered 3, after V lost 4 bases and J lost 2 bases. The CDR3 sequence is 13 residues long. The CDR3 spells CASSHGGTYEQYF. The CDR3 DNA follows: TGTGCCAGCAGCCACGGGGGGACCTACGAGCAGTACTTC.

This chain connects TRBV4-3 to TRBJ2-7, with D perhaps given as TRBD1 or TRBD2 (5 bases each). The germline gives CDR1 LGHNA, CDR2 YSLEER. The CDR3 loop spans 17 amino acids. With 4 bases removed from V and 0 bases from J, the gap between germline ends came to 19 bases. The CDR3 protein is CASSLSSGTGSSYEQYF. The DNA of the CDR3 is TGCGCCAGCAGCCTATCCTCAGGGACGGGGAGCTCCTACGAGCAGTACTTC.

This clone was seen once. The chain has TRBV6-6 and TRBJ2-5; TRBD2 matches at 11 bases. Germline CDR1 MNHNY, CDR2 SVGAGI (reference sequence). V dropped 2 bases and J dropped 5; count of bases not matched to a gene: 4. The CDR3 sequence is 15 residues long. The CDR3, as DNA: TGTGCCAGCAGTTACCTAGCGGGGGGTCCCGAGACCCAGTACTTC. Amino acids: CASSYLAGGPETQYF.

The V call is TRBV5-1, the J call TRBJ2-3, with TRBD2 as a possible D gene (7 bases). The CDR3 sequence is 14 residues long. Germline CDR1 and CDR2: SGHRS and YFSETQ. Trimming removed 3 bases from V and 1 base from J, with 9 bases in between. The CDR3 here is CASSWGGGTDTQYF. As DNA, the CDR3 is TGCGCCAGCAGCTGGGGGGGCGGCACAGATACGCAGTATTTT.

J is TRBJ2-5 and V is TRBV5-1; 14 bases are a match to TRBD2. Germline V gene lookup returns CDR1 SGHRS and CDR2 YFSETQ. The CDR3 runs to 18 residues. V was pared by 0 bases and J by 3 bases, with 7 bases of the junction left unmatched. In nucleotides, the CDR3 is TGCGCCAGCAGCTTGGCAATTCTGACTAGCGGGGGGGAAGAGACCCAGTACTTC. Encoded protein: CASSLAILTSGGEETQYF.

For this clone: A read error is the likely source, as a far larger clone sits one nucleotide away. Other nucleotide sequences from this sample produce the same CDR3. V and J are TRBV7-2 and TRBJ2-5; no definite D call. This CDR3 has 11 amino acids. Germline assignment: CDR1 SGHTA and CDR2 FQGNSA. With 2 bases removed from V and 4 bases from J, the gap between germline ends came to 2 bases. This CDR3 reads CASSLTETQYF. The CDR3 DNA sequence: TGTGCCAGCAGCTTAACAGAGACCCAGTACTTC.

The CDR3 nucleotides read TGTGCCAGCAGCTTGGTGGCTGGCTACACCTTC. Translating it yields CASSLVAGYTF. The chain recombines TRBV5-8 with TRBJ1-2, with no clear D. The CDR3 contains 11 residues. Trimming shortened V by 0 bases and J by 7 bases, and 4 bases separated the two germline ends. Germline loops: CDR1 SGHTS, CDR2 YDEGEE. Full variable domain (remainder filled in from reference TRBV5-8 and TRBJ1-2): EAGVTQSPTHLIKTRGQQATLRCSPISGHTSVYWYQQALGLGLQFLLWYDEGEERNRGNFPPRFSGRQFPNYSSELNVNALELEDSALYLCASSLVAGYTFGSGTRLTVV.

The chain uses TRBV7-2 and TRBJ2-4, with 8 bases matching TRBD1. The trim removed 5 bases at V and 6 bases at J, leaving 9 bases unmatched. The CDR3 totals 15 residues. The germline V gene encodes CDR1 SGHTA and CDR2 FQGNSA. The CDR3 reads CASSERQGQGNIQYF. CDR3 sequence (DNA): TGTGCCAGCAGCGAAAGACAGGGGCAGGGAAACATTCAGTACTTC.

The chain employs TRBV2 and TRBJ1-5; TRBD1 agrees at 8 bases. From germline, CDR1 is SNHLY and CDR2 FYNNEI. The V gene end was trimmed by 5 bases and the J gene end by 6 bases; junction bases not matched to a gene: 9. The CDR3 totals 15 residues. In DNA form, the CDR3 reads TGTGCCAGCAGTTCCGTGACAGGGGAGGGTCAGCCCCAGCATTTT. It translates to CASSSVTGEGQPQHF. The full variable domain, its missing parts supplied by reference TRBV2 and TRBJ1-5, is EPEVTQTPSHQVTQMGQEVILRCVPISNHLYFYWYRQILGQKVEFLVSFYNNEISEKSEIFDDQFSVERPDGSNFTLKIRSTKLEDSAMYFCASSSVTGEGQPQHFGDGTRLSIL.

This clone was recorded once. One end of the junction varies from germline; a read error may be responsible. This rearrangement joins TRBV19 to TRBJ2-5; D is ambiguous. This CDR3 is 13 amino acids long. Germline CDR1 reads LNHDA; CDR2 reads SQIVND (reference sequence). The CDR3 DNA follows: TGTGCCAGTAGTATTCGATGGAGAGAGGCCCAGTACTTC. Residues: CASSIRWREAQYF.

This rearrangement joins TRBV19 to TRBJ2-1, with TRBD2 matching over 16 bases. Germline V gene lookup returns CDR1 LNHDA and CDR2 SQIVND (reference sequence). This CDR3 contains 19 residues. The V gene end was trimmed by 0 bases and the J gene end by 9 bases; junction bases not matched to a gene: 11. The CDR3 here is CASSIDRTAGLAGGGEQFF. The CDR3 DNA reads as TGTGCCAGTAGTATAGACCGAACGGCGGGACTAGCGGGAGGGGGTGAGCAGTTCTTC.